This T cell receptor beta chain was found in a study of blood T cell repertoires in COVID-19. Turning to the study itself: The United States, Italy and Spain provided the acute and convalescent COVID-19 samples. Nucleic acid was either cDNA or gDNA, and it came from T cells, B-cell-depleted T cells, or PBMCs.

In the source study's methods: Amplifying reference gene primers gave estimates of nucleated cell counts. Assay: immunoSEQ multiplex PCR; the TCRdb copy retains only in-frame clones and omits some. That table gives V, J and clone size, and the DNA gave D and trimming. The table records 110,000 to 150,000 clones, more than 65% of them present only once. This clone was detected only once. The CDR3 extends over 23 amino acids. The sample was peripheral blood. The sequence derives from a man aged 55 to 70 with acute or convalescent COVID-19. V is TRBV21-1 and J is TRBJ2-7; the DNA was not compared with TRBD1, the D call given in the table. TRBV21-1 has pseudogene status. The CDR3 region is CASSKGKSTGTGNREERAYEQYF. Here the CDR3 DNA reads TGTGCCAGCAGCAAAGGAAAGTCCACCGGGACAGGGAATAGGGAGGAGAGGGCCTACGAGCAGTACTTC.